Described below is a single T cell receptor (beta chain) sequence and its context. What it binds is not known. Some clones are missing from TCRdb's copy, which holds only in-frame ones; the method was immunoSEQ multiplex PCR. The sample yields 50,000 to 55,000 clones, just under 80% seen once. The sample belongs to a study of memory CD4+ T cells and cytomegalovirus serostatus. Findings and caveats of the study: CD4+ memory repertoires contained about two fifths of the 164 reported CMV TCRbeta sequences.

The sort gate was single viable CD3+CD4+CD8-CD45RO+ cells for memory CD4+ T cells. Donors' CMV status reflects serum IgG against pp150, pp28, p38, p52. Positive selection with CD4 microbeads enriched total CD4+ T cells. The TCR was taken from an adult in good health and CMV-seronegative. The sample consisted of memory CD4+ T cells from blood.

The CDR3 DNA reads as TGTGCCAGCAGCCTAGGGGGGCCCGGAAACATTCAGTACTTC. The encoded protein is CASSLGGPGNIQYF. V usage is TRBV11-3 and J usage is TRBJ2-4; TRBD1 or TRBD2 may be the D gene (6 bases each). The CDR3 totals 14 residues. Trimming cost V 5 bases and J 6 bases, with 14 bases left between them. Germline loops: CDR1 SGHNT, CDR2 YENEEA.